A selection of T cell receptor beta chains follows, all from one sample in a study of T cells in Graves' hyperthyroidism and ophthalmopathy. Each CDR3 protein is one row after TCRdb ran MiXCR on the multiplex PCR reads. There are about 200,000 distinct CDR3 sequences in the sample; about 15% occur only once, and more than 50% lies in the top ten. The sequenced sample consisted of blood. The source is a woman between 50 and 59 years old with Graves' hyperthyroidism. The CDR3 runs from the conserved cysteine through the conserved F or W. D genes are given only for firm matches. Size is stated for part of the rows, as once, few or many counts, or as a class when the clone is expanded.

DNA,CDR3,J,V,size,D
TGTGCCAGCAGTGAAAGGGACAGAAATTCACCCCTCCACTTT,CASSERDRNSPLHF,TRBJ1-6,TRBV6-1,once,TRBD1
TGTGCCAGCACTAATCCGGGGACGGGGAACACCGGGGAGCTGTTTTTT,CASTNPGTGNTGELFF,TRBJ2-2,TRBV7-9,many,-
TGTGCCAGTAGTGCCATAAGCGGGGAAAGCTCCTACGAGCAGTACTTC,CASSAISGESSYEQYF,TRBJ2-7,TRBV19,-,TRBD2
TGTGCCAGCAGCTCGCTAGACACAGATACGCAGTATTTT,CASSSLDTDTQYF,TRBJ2-3,TRBV7-3,-,-
TGTGCCAGCAGCTCCGAGACACTTCTCAGTGAGCAGTTCTTC,CASSSETLLSEQFF,TRBJ2-1,TRBV27,-,-
TGCAGATTCCTACAGGGGCGGAACACTGAAGCTTTCTTT,CRFLQGRNTEAFF,TRBJ1-1,TRBV20-1,-,TRBD1
TGTGCCAGCTCACCACGGGACAGAAACATTGGAAACACCATATATTTT,CASSPRDRNIGNTIYF,TRBJ1-3,TRBV18,many,TRBD1
TGTGCCAGCAGCACTAGGGGGAAGGGGAGCAATCAGCCCCAGCATTTT,CASSTRGKGSNQPQHF,TRBJ1-5,TRBV27,many,-
TGTGCCAGCAAGACGGGACCCCTCTACGAGCAGTACTTC,CASKTGPLYEQYF,TRBJ2-7,TRBV2,many,-
TGTGCCAGCAGCCTAGCGGGAGGGAGAGAGACCCAGTACTTC,CASSLAGGRETQYF,TRBJ2-5,TRBV3-1,-,TRBD2
TGCAGCGTTGGTCGGACAGGGACTACCTACGAGCAGTACTTC,CSVGRTGTTYEQYF,TRBJ2-7,TRBV29-1,-,-
TGCGCCAGCAGCCAAGAAGACAGACCGATTACCTACGAGCAGTACTTC,CASSQEDRPITYEQYF,TRBJ2-7,TRBV4-1,many,-
TGCAGCGTTGAAGGTAGCTTCTCCTACGAGCAGTACTTC,CSVEGSFSYEQYF,TRBJ2-7,TRBV29-1,many,-
TGTGCCACCAGTGATTCAGGGTATGGCTACACCTTC,CATSDSGYGYTF,TRBJ1-2,TRBV24-1,few,-
TGTGCCACCAGCACAAAACTAGGCAAGTCGTCCCAGTACTTC,CATSTKLGKSSQYF,TRBJ2-5,TRBV15,many,-
TGCGCCAGCAGCACGGGCCTCACGGGCTACACCTTC,CASSTGLTGYTF,TRBJ1-2,TRBV4-1,-,-
TGCGCCAGCAGTGAGTCGATAAAGGGCCAAGAGACCCAGTACTTC,CASSESIKGQETQYF,TRBJ2-5,TRBV10-1,-,-
TGTGCCAGCAGTGTTACTAGCGGTCCGAACAATGAGCAGTTCTTC,CASSVTSGPNNEQFF,TRBJ2-1,TRBV28,-,TRBD2
TGTGCCACCAGTGATTTAACAGGGGGTACCTCCTACAATGAGCAGTTCTTC,CATSDLTGGTSYNEQFF,TRBJ2-1,TRBV24-1,many,TRBD1
TGTGCCAGCAGCTTGGGACAGGGGGCTCGCGGCACTGAAGCTTTCTTT,CASSLGQGARGTEAFF,TRBJ1-1,TRBV12-3/TRBV12-4,many,TRBD1
TGCAGCGGACGGACAGCGATGAACACTGAAGCTTTCTTT,CSGRTAMNTEAFF,TRBJ1-1,TRBV29-1,few,-
TGTGCCAGCAGCCAAGATTGGGGACAAATGAACACTGAAGCTTTCTTT,CASSQDWGQMNTEAFF,TRBJ1-1,TRBV3-1,many,-
TGTGCCAGCAGTTTATCGCGGTGGCAGGGATTGGGAGAGACCCAGTACTTC,CASSLSRWQGLGETQYF,TRBJ2-5,TRBV27,few,-
TGTGCCTGGAGCATAGGACAGGGGGATCAGCCCCAGCATTTT,CAWSIGQGDQPQHF,TRBJ1-5,TRBV30,few,TRBD1
TGTGCCAGCACTCCCCACCGCCGGCAGCCCCAGCATTTT,CASTPHRRQPQHF,TRBJ1-5,TRBV12-3/TRBV12-4,many,-
TGTGCCAGCACCCGGGGTCTTGGGGCTCAGCCCCAGCATTTT,CASTRGLGAQPQHF,TRBJ1-5,TRBV3-1,-,-
TGTGCCAGTAGTATTACGGGGGAGCGCACAGATACGCAGTATTTT,CASSITGERTDTQYF,TRBJ2-3,TRBV19,many,-
TGTGCCAGCAGCCTGGGACAGCCAGCCAAAAACATTCAGTACTTC,CASSLGQPAKNIQYF,TRBJ2-4,TRBV12-3/TRBV12-4,few,TRBD1
TGTGCCAGCAGCCCTTACCTAGCGGGAGCCTACAATGAGCAGTTCTTC,CASSPYLAGAYNEQFF,TRBJ2-1,TRBV3-1,many,TRBD2
TGCAGTGCTAGAGGGACCCTGACTACGCGCACAGATACGCAGTATTTT,CSARGTLTTRTDTQYF,TRBJ2-3,TRBV20-1,few,-
TGTGCCAGCATCCCCGGGGCAGGGAGTCTACGGGAGCAGTACTTC,CASIPGAGSLREQYF,TRBJ2-7,TRBV28,many,-
TGTGCCAGCAGCCCCTCAAACGAGCATCATGGCTACACCTTC,CASSPSNEHHGYTF,TRBJ1-2,TRBV7-8,few,-
TGTGCCAGCAGCCAAGTGGGCGGAATCTCCTACAATGAGCAGTTCTTC,CASSQVGGISYNEQFF,TRBJ2-1,TRBV4-2,-,-
TGCAGTGCTAGAGAAGATCCGACAGGAGGCGGTGAAAAACTGTTTTTT,CSAREDPTGGGEKLFF,TRBJ1-4,TRBV20-1,-,-
TGCAGCGTACCTTATAGGGCGGGACCCTACAATGAGCAGTTCTTC,CSVPYRAGPYNEQFF,TRBJ2-1,TRBV29-1,many,-
TGTGCCAGCAGTTTAGCTTCGGCAGGGGTCTTGGGCAATCAGCCCCAGCATTTT,CASSLASAGVLGNQPQHF,TRBJ1-5,TRBV12-3/TRBV12-4,-,-
TGTGCCAGCAGTGATGCCAGGGCTGGAAACACCATATATTTT,CASSDARAGNTIYF,TRBJ1-3,TRBV6-1,many,-
TGTGCCAGCAGTGAAGGCAGGGAACGTTATGGCTACACCTTC,CASSEGRERYGYTF,TRBJ1-2,TRBV6-1,many,-
TGTGCCAGCAGCTCGACTAGCGGGAGTCACAATGAGCAGTTCTTC,CASSSTSGSHNEQFF,TRBJ2-1,TRBV11-2,many,TRBD2
TGTGCCAGCAGCTTAGGGGGCGGGGGAACCTACGAGCAGTACTTC,CASSLGGGGTYEQYF,TRBJ2-7,TRBV7-6,many,TRBD2
TGTGCCAGCAGTGGACGGCCAGGGGAAGGTTATGAAAAACTGTTTTTT,CASSGRPGEGYEKLFF,TRBJ1-4,TRBV25-1,few,-
TGTGCCAGCAGCTTGGGGACACTGGCCTACTCTGGAAACACCATATATTTT,CASSLGTLAYSGNTIYF,TRBJ1-3,TRBV5-8,many,-
TGTGCCACCAGCAGAGAAAGGGAGGGCCTCGACTCCTACAATGAGCAGTTCTTC,CATSREREGLDSYNEQFF,TRBJ2-1,TRBV15,few,TRBD2
TGTGCCAGTAACCCGACAGGATGGGGCAATCAGCCCCAGCATTTT,CASNPTGWGNQPQHF,TRBJ1-5,TRBV28,-,-
TGTGCCAGTATCCCGGGACAGGGATACAATGAGCAGTTCTTC,CASIPGQGYNEQFF,TRBJ2-1,TRBV19,-,TRBD1
TGTGCCAGCAGCTTAATAGCCACTGAAGCTTTCTTT,CASSLIATEAFF,TRBJ1-1,TRBV28,-,-
TGCGCCAGCAGCTCCCCGCTGGGTCGTGAGCAGTTCTTC,CASSSPLGREQFF,TRBJ2-1,TRBV5-1,many,-
TGTGCCAGCAGTTTATTGGGGGGGATTGGCACTGAAGCTTTCTTT,CASSLLGGIGTEAFF,TRBJ1-1,TRBV12-3/TRBV12-4,many,-
TGCAGTGCTAGAGACCCTAGCTTAGGCTTAGCGGGGACCGGGGAGCTGTTTTTT,CSARDPSLGLAGTGELFF,TRBJ2-2,TRBV20-1,few,TRBD2
TGTGCCAGCAGTTCTCCGGGACACCTCTACGAGCAGTACTTC,CASSSPGHLYEQYF,TRBJ2-7,TRBV28,few,-